This TCR beta chain was retrieved from a study of a mutant IDH1 vaccine in newly diagnosed glioma. In the study overall: V12 occurred at week 35 and V13 at week 47.

Time point meaning: week 47, end of study. Each dose of the vaccine consisted of 300 ug of mutant IDH1 20-mer peptide, with topical imiquimod. About this clone: Its antigen remains unknown.

General observations from the study: Evidence of vaccine-induced immune responses was documented in 85% to 95% of patients.

Per the germline V gene, CDR1 is MGHRA and CDR2 is YSYEKL. V gave up 1 base and J gave up 6 bases, with 8 bases separating them. The CDR3 consists of 13 residues. Clones were sequenced by immunoSEQ multiplex PCR, and TCRdb holds only the in-frame ones, with some missing. The sample carries fewer than 60,000 clones, roughly two thirds recorded once. Specimen: peripheral blood mononuclear cells (PBMCs), collected from a glioma patient whose treatment included an IDH1 peptide vaccine. The source of this sequence is a man aged 40-49 years with glioma. Some clones in this sample may be carry-over from other donors' samples. The genes are TRBV4-1 and TRBJ2-3; the D is unclear. The DNA of the CDR3 is TGCGCCAGCAGCCAAGCAACGGCCGATACGCAGTATTTT. Amino acid sequence: CASSQATADTQYF.